This T cell receptor (beta chain) was obtained from a study of CD8 T cells in Susac syndrome (dated by TCRdb to between 2018 and 2020). For the study in its entirety: Among the sequenced Susac syndrome patients, five or six had clinically active disease and under 10 were in clinical remission. Susac syndrome patients were therapy-naive, on corticosteroids (some also receiving IVIg), or on IVIg alone at blood withdrawal. Repertoire sequencing was used to test whether CD8+ T cell activation and differentiation in Susac syndrome was antigen driven.

For this clonotype: The antigen it recognizes is unknown. No much larger clone exists at a distance of one base, and base qualities are not known.

RNA was extracted using the RNeasy kit, and roughly 0.5 to 1 ug of the RNA was reverse transcribed with random hexamers. The immunoSEQ multiplex PCR assay, which covers 54 Vbeta and 13 Jbeta segments, was used to amplify TCR beta CDR3 regions. To correct PCR amplification bias, a synthetic template baseline was used for both primer optimization and computational correction. In the authors' own workflow: Reads were annotated to V, D and J genes according to IMGT and were analyzed with immunoSEQ Analyzer, with only productive sequences retained. Clonality was calculated as one minus the Shannon entropy normalized by log2 of the number of productive unique sequences. For each patient and control, public and private clones were evaluated among the 100 most prevalent clones. Susac-specific clones were defined as absent from healthy and MS cohorts, 1052 published viral clones and other ImmuneACCESS disease sequences. The public reads were quality trimmed at Q25 with fastp and then assembled into clones with MiXCR by TCRdb, keeping productive beta chains. Rows merge per CDR3 protein into single entries with the most common DNA and genes. These V and J calls derive from TCRdb rather than the authors' analysis. The sample table shows 150,000 to 160,000 distinct CDR3 sequences, and 85% to 95% are seen once. 0.16% of the sample lies in the top ten.

The paper as a whole reports these results and caveats: The number of individuals in the TCR sequencing and HLA analysis was acknowledged as relatively small. No clonal expansion was detected in the CD4+ T cell repertoire of Susac syndrome patients.

Peripheral blood CD8+ and CD4+ T cells from healthy donors, Susac syndrome patients and multiple sclerosis patients were profiled using high-throughput TCR beta sequencing. Recently defined diagnostic criteria for definite or probable disease were met by the Susac syndrome patients. Bulk CD8+ and CD4+ T cells were purified magnetically by negative isolation, whereas CD8+ TEMRA cells were enriched by FACS. Blood was drawn into EDTA tubes, processed within 24 hours, and PBMCs were isolated by density gradient centrifugation. PBMCs intended for TCR sequencing were cryopreserved in liquid nitrogen and thawed later in a water bath at 37 degrees C. The sorted or isolated CD4+, CD8+ and CD8+ TEMRA cells reached a purity of at least 90%. The sample taken for sequencing was CD4+ T cells from PBMCs. The receptor comes from a human donor with Susac syndrome.

The CDR3 reads CASSLLRNEQFF. The nucleotide sequence is TGTGCCAGCAGCTTGCTCCGGAATGAGCAGTTCTTC. This chain is built from TRBV5-4 and TRBJ2-1; no D gene is confidently identified. As encoded in the germline V gene (reference sequence), CDR1 is SGHNT while CDR2 is YYREEE. The CDR3, cysteine through phenylalanine, is 12 amino acids long. This entry keeps only the CDR3 DNA: 36 bases, framed from base 1. The trim is 1 base for V and 7 bases for J, with a gap of 6 bases between the germline ends.